These 24 T cell receptor beta chains came from one sample sequenced in a study of human T cells and chemical hapten exposure. Time point of the sample: pre-sensitization, week 0. Treatment defined: therapeutic diphenylcyclopropenone sensitization with weekly scalp DPC. Extraction of total RNA was performed on unfractionated whole blood. TCRdb re-analysed the RACE reads in MiXCR, keeping a single row per CDR3 protein. Counted here are 35,000 to 40,000 distinct CDR3 sequences, approximately 12% occurring once; the ten biggest clones make up approximately 1.9%. The material sequenced was whole blood, taken in connection with sensitization to the hapten diphenylcyclopropenone (DPC). The receptors derive from a woman aged 35 to 49 with alopecia areata. Some clones in this sample may be carry-over from other donors' samples.

This clonotype was observed at least ten times. The V gene is TRBV27, the J gene TRBJ2-5; D possibly corresponds to TRBD2 (6 bases). V was shortened by 8 bases and J by 7 bases, with 11 bases between the two germline ends. The CDR3 is made up of 11 amino acids. Germline-derived CDR1 and CDR2 are MNHEY and SMNVEV (reference sequence). CDR3 bases: TGTGCCAGCTCTTACGGGGGGACCCAGTACTTC. Its translation is CASSYGGTQYF.

This chain connects TRBV29-1 to TRBJ2-3; tentatively, D is TRBD1 (5 bases). The CDR3 consists of 12 residues. Trimming left V 7 bases short and J 3 bases short, with 11 bases between. CDR1 is SQVTM and CDR2 is ANQGSEA in the germline V gene. The CDR3 DNA follows: TGCAGCGAGGTGGGGCGAACAGATACGCAGTATTTT. Translated, it gives CSEVGRTDTQYF.

There are a few counts of this clonotype. The rearrangement links TRBV28 to TRBJ2-7; D not resolved. Trimming shortened V by 2 bases and J by 2 bases, and 10 bases separated the two germline ends. This CDR3 region has 14 residues. CDR1 is MDHEN, CDR2 SYDVKM, per germline. This CDR3 is CASSLNELTYEQYF. The DNA for the CDR3 is TGTGCCAGCAGTTTAAATGAACTGACCTACGAGCAGTACTTC.

This clonotype appeared many times. J is TRBJ2-7 and V is TRBV11-2; 13 bases agree with TRBD2. With 4 bases clipped from V and 3 bases from J, the junction kept 12 bases outside the gene matches. This CDR3 is 18 amino acids long. Germline CDR1 and CDR2: SGHAT and FQNNGV. The DNA of the CDR3 is TGTGCCAGCAGCTCTCGGACTAGCGGGAGTCCCCACTACTACGAGCAGTACTTC. Translation: CASSSRTSGSPHYYEQYF.

This clonotype has at least ten counts. Germline and junction disagree at one end, which may indicate a read error. The gene calls are TRBV4-3 and TRBJ2-2; possible D gene TRBD2, 5 bases. The germline gives CDR1 LGHNA, CDR2 YSLEER. The CDR3 loop spans 17 amino acids. The CDR3 region is CASTQVPPSSGTGELFF. The DNA of the CDR3 is TGCGCCAGCACCCAAGTCCCCCCTAGCTCTGGCACCGGGGAGCTGTTTTTT.

In this sample, this clonotype turned up a few times. Written as DNA, the CDR3 is TGCAGCGTTGGGCCCCACGGGGTCCACTATGGCTACACCTTC. It codes for CSVGPHGVHYGYTF. The V gene is TRBV29-1, the J gene TRBJ1-2; no firm D call. CDR1 is SQVTM, CDR2 ANQGSEA, per germline. The CDR3 is 14 amino acids. V lost 4 bases and J lost 3, with 15 bases in between.

There are many counts of this clonotype. This sequence joins TRBV30 and TRBJ1-5, with D uncertain. Trimming removed 0 bases at V and 5 bases at J, with 8 bases between. This CDR3 contains 13 residues. Germline V gene lookup returns CDR1 GTSNPN and CDR2 SVGIG (reference sequence). The CDR3 region has the DNA TGTGCCTGGAGTGTTCAATTGGATCAGCCCCAGCATTTT. Residues: CAWSVQLDQPQHF. Full variable domain (outside the CDR3, taken from reference TRBV30 and TRBJ1-5): SQTIHQWPATLVQPVGSPLSLECTVEGTSNPNLYWYRQAAGRGLQLLFYSVGIGQISSEVPQNLSASRPQDRQFILSSKKLLLSDSGFYLCAWSVQLDQPQHFGDGTRLSIL.

The chain links TRBV28 to TRBJ1-4; D may be TRBD1 (5 bases). Germline loops: CDR1 MDHEN, CDR2 SYDVKM. This CDR3 contains 16 residues. The V and J ends lost 4 bases and 4 bases respectively, with 16 bases between them. The CDR3 sequence: CASSSPPGRNNEKLFF. In nucleotides, the CDR3 is TGTGCCAGCAGTTCCCCCCCAGGGCGGAATAATGAAAAACTGTTTTTT.

This clonotype was recorded a few times. This chain connects TRBV6-5 to TRBJ2-5; the match to TRBD2 covers 9 bases. Germline loops: CDR1 MNHEY, CDR2 SVGAGI. The CDR3 length is 15 residues. V lost 1 base and J lost 5; bases outside the gene matches: 5. The CDR3 loop is CASSYLREGRETQYF. The CDR3 coding sequence is TGTGCCAGCAGTTACTTGCGGGAGGGCCGGGAGACCCAGTACTTC.

This clonotype was found many times. This chain connects TRBV24-1 to TRBJ1-5; 10 nucleotides agree with TRBD1. CDR3 length equals 16 residues. The germline V gene encodes CDR1 KGHDR and CDR2 SFDVKD. The trim removed 4 bases at V and 2 bases at J, leaving 4 bases unmatched. The CDR3 DNA is TGTGCCACCAGTGACCCCGGACAGGGGGGCAATCAGCCCCAGCATTTT. It translates to CATSDPGQGGNQPQHF.

This clonotype was seen repeatedly, ten times or more. This chain connects TRBV28 to TRBJ1-6; the D gene is possibly TRBD1 (5 bases). Germline V lookup: CDR1 MDHEN, CDR2 SYDVKM. The V end was cut by 6 bases, the J end by 7 bases, with 16 bases between. The CDR3 has 15 residues. The CDR3 nucleotides read TGTGCCAGCAGGTCTCCGGGAGAGGGGAATTCACCCCTCCACTTT. Translating gives CASRSPGEGNSPLHF. Full variable domain (rest looked up from reference TRBV28 and TRBJ1-6): DVKVTQSSRYLVKRTGEKVFLECVQDMDHENMFWYRQDPGLGLRLIYFSYDVKMKEKGDIPEGYSVSREKKERFSLILESASTNQTSMYLCASRSPGEGNSPLHFGNGTRLTVT.

J is TRBJ2-3 and V is TRBV6-1, with TRBD1 matching over 7 bases. Germline assignment: CDR1 MNHNS and CDR2 SASEGT. CDR3 size: 15 residues. Trimming took 0 bases from V and 3 from J; bases not matched to a gene: 3. CDR3 in DNA: TGTGCCAGCAGTGAAGCGATGACAGGGACAGATACGCAGTATTTT. Amino acid sequence: CASSEAMTGTDTQYF.

The V call is TRBV6-2 or TRBV6-3, the J call TRBJ1-2, with TRBD1 matching over 7 bases. Germline V CDR1 and CDR2: MNHEY, SVGEGT. J gave up 4 bases and V 5 bases, and 1 base lay outside the gene matches. The CDR3 spans 12 residues. The CDR3 reads CASSRDSYGYTF. The CDR3 DNA follows: TGTGCCAGCAGTCGGGACAGCTATGGCTACACCTTC.

This clonotype was picked up a small number of times. The chain recombines TRBV18 with TRBJ2-7, with 10 bases that match TRBD1. The CDR3 contains 14 residues. V dropped 2 bases and J dropped 2; count of bases not matched to a gene: 0. CDR1 is KGHSH and CDR2 is LQKENI in the germline V gene. Here the CDR3 DNA reads TGTGCCAGCTCACCAGGGACAGGGGCCTACGAGCAGTACTTC. Translated: CASSPGTGAYEQYF. Variable domain in full (rest from reference TRBV18 and TRBJ2-7): NAGVMQNPRHLVRRRGQEARLRCSPMKGHSHVYWYRQLPEEGLKFMVYLQKENIIDESGMPKERFSAEFPKEGPSILRIQQVVRGDSAAYFCASSPGTGAYEQYFGPGTRLTVT.

Ten or more counts support this clonotype. The genes are TRBV7-9 and TRBJ2-6; D is uncertain. With 1 base removed from V and 5 bases from J, the gap between germline ends came to 6 bases. Germline V gene sequence: CDR1 SEHNR, CDR2 FQNEAQ (reference sequence). The CDR3 is 14 residues long. The CDR3 sequence: CASSLEPWANVLTF. As DNA, the CDR3 is TGTGCCAGCAGCTTAGAACCGTGGGCCAACGTCCTGACTTTC.

This clonotype was recorded at least ten times. CDR3 bases: TGTGCCAGCTCACCAAGCCTAGCGGGGGAAAACATTCAGTACTTC. It codes for CASSPSLAGENIQYF. The chain carries TRBV18 and TRBJ2-4; TRBD2 aligns across 10 bases. The V and J ends lost 2 bases and 5 bases, in that order; junction bases with no gene match: 3. The CDR3 totals 15 residues. Germline lookup yields CDR1 KGHSH and CDR2 LQKENI.

This clonotype came up many times. V usage is TRBV5-1 and J usage is TRBJ2-1; D assignment may be TRBD1 or TRBD2 (5 bases each). Trimming cost V 0 bases and J 8 bases, with 12 bases left between them. In germline, CDR1 is SGHRS, CDR2 YFSETQ. This CDR3 spans 14 amino acids. This CDR3 is CASSLGGVDDEQFF. CDR3 DNA: TGCGCCAGCAGCTTGGGAGGGGTGGACGATGAGCAGTTCTTC.

This clonotype was seen ten or more times. This chain joins TRBV6-4 and TRBJ1-4; maybe TRBD1 (5 bases). V dropped 7 bases and J dropped 4 bases, with 16 bases sitting between them. Germline V gives CDR1 MRHNA, CDR2 SNTAGT. This CDR3 region has 15 residues. The chain's CDR3 is CASIAGQAVNEKLFF. In DNA, the CDR3 is TGTGCCAGCATCGCAGGACAAGCCGTTAATGAAAAACTGTTTTTT.

On this clonotype: A much larger clone sits a single nucleotide away, making a read error possible. This chain uses TRBV7-2 with TRBJ2-3; D perhaps matches TRBD1 (5 bases). Looked up from germline, CDR1 is SGHTA and CDR2 is FQGNSA. The CDR3 extends over 15 amino acids. This CDR3 is CASSPAVLEQGTKYF. CDR3 nucleotides: TGTGCCAGCAGCCCAGCAGTACTCGAGCAGGGTACGAAGTATTTT.

The rearrangement links TRBV30 to TRBJ2-5; TRBD1 aligns across 7 bases. The CDR3 extends over 13 amino acids. CDR1 GTSNPN and CDR2 SVGIG come from the germline V gene (reference sequence). Losses at the gene ends were 2 bases for V and 4 bases for J; bases not matched to a gene: 4. This CDR3 is CAWSKQGRETQYF. The CDR3 DNA reads TGTGCCTGGAGTAAACAGGGGCGAGAGACCCAGTACTTC.

The chain is built from TRBV28 and TRBJ2-2, with D tentatively TRBD1 or TRBD2 (6 bases each). The CDR3 covers 14 residues. Germline values: CDR1 MDHEN, CDR2 SYDVKM. V was trimmed by 2 bases and J by 4 bases, leaving 8 bases between them. The CDR3 nucleotides read TGTGCCAGCAGTTTAGGAGGGGGCACCGGGGAGCTGTTTTTT. This encodes CASSLGGGTGELFF.

This clonotype was observed once. This rearrangement joins TRBV7-8 to TRBJ2-1, with D hard to call. Trimming removed 4 bases at V and 9 bases at J, with 10 bases between. Germline CDR1 SGHVS, CDR2 FQNEAQ. The CDR3 is 12 amino acids. The CDR3 DNA reads TGTGCCAGCAGCTCCGGAGTTATTGAGCAGTTCTTC. Protein product: CASSSGVIEQFF. Complete variable domain (other parts from reference TRBV7-8 and TRBJ2-1): GAGVSQSPRYKVAKRGQDVALRCDPISGHVSLFWYQQALGQGPEFLTYFQNEAQLDKSGLPSDRFFAERPEGSVSTLKIQRTQQEDSAVYLCASSSGVIEQFFGPGTRLTVL.

This sequence joins TRBV4-1 and TRBJ2-2; TRBD1 agrees at 11 bases. V shed 4 bases, J shed 3 bases, and the junction held 10 bases outside the gene matches. The CDR3 is made up of 18 amino acids. Per germline, CDR1 MGHRA and CDR2 YSYEKL. The CDR3 sequence is CASSRSPGQGDYTGELFF. CDR3 in DNA: TGCGCCAGCAGCCGCAGCCCGGGACAGGGGGATTACACCGGGGAGCTGTTTTTT.

This clonotype appeared many times. The V and J genes are TRBV20-1 and TRBJ2-1; 7 nucleotides agree with TRBD2. V dropped 7 bases and J dropped 6; count of bases not matched to a gene: 18. This CDR3 contains 16 residues. CDR1 and CDR2 (germline): DFQATT, SNEGSKA (reference sequence). CDR3 in DNA: TGCAGTGTTAGTTCTGGTTGGGGCGGGAGAGGCAATGAGCAGTTCTTC. Its translation: CSVSSGWGGRGNEQFF.